These T cell receptor beta chains were read from a single sample in a study of T cells after yellow fever vaccination. MiXCR was run by TCRdb on the 5' RACE reads, yielding one entry per CDR3 protein. Seen here are 250,000 to 350,000 distinct CDR3 sequences, around 4.4% observed once, and the top ten hold roughly a fifth. The input for sequencing was PBMCs, taken 15 days after the yellow fever booster vaccination. Source of these receptors: a man aged 18 to 29 who received the YFV17D yellow fever vaccine. CDR3s include the opening cysteine and the closing phenylalanine or tryptophan. D genes are given only for firm matches. Some rows have no size entry. The others give once, few or many, or a class for an expanded clone.

clone_size j_call d_call v_call cdr3_aa cdr3_nt
many TRBJ1-1 NA TRBV20-1 CSAGRGRADAFF TGCAGTGCTGGCCGGGGCAGGGCGGACGCTTTCTTT
NA TRBJ1-1 NA TRBV27 CASTSPGAEAFF TGTGCCAGCACCTCCCCCGGCGCTGAAGCTTTCTTT
many TRBJ1-2 NA TRBV4-1 CASSLDILLYGYTF TGCGCCAGCAGCCTAGACATACTACTCTATGGCTACACCTTC
few TRBJ2-3 TRBD2 TRBV5-1 CASGGGEGTDTQYF TGCGCCAGTGGCGGGGGTGAAGGCACAGATACGCAGTATTTT
many TRBJ1-1 NA TRBV5-1 CASSVQVFNAEAFF TGCGCCAGCAGCGTACAGGTATTCAACGCTGAAGCTTTCTTT
few TRBJ1-2 NA TRBV7-2 CASSPQSGRDKGYGYTF TGTGCCAGCAGCCCCCAATCTGGCCGGGACAAGGGCTATGGCTACACCTTC
few TRBJ1-5 TRBD1 TRBV7-8 CASSLVSGTGNQPQHF TGTGCCAGCAGCTTAGTCTCCGGGACAGGGAATCAGCCCCAGCATTTT
many TRBJ2-1 NA TRBV7-9 CASSLVVTLTPYNEQFF TGTGCCAGCAGCTTAGTGGTCACACTAACCCCGTACAATGAGCAGTTCTTC
few TRBJ2-3 NA TRBV24-1 CATSDGGTDTQYF TGTGCCACCAGTGATGGAGGGACAGATACGCAGTATTTT
many TRBJ2-4 NA TRBV5-4 CASSSYTGHVAKNIQYF TGTGCCAGCAGCTCATACACAGGGCATGTGGCCAAAAACATTCAGTACTTC
few TRBJ1-3 NA TRBV20-1 CSARDPGNAGNTIYF TGCAGTGCTAGAGATCCCGGGAACGCTGGAAACACCATATATTTT
many TRBJ1-2 NA TRBV5-1 CASSLRRLQRGGDYGYTF TGCGCCAGCAGCTTGAGGCGGCTGCAGCGAGGAGGGGACTATGGCTACACCTTC
many TRBJ2-5 TRBD1 TRBV20-1 CSARGTGIETQYF TGCAGTGCTAGAGGGACAGGAATAGAGACCCAGTACTTC
many TRBJ1-1 NA TRBV20-1 CSARRAGRDYTEAFF TGCAGTGCTAGAAGGGCCGGACGGGACTACACTGAAGCTTTCTTT
many TRBJ2-3 NA TRBV6-1 CASSEAGPDTQYF TGTGCCAGCAGTGAAGCGGGGCCAGATACGCAGTATTTT
many TRBJ2-1 TRBD2 TRBV7-6 CASSPIQTSGGGNEQFF TGTGCCAGCAGCCCCATCCAGACTAGCGGGGGGGGCAATGAGCAGTTCTTC
many TRBJ2-2 NA TRBV5-1 CASSLHRANTGELFF TGCGCCAGCAGCTTGCACAGGGCGAACACCGGGGAGCTGTTTTTT
many TRBJ2-1 TRBD1 TRBV5-6 CANHRGNEQFF TGTGCCAACCACAGGGGGAATGAGCAGTTCTTC
NA TRBJ2-2 TRBD1 TRBV5-1 CASSGTGLKNTGELFF TGCGCCAGCAGCGGGACAGGGTTGAAGAACACCGGGGAGCTGTTTTTT
few TRBJ2-7 NA TRBV6-2/TRBV6-3 CASGPVGTSYEQYF TGTGCCAGCGGTCCTGTGGGGACCTCCTACGAGCAGTACTTC
NA TRBJ2-7 TRBD1 TRBV4-3 CASSQRGQSYEQYF TGCGCCAGCAGCCAAAGGGGACAGAGCTACGAGCAGTACTTC
few TRBJ2-3 TRBD2 TRBV12-3/TRBV12-4 CASSFASGGAGSF TGTGCCAGCAGTTTTGCGAGCGGGGGGGCCGGCAGCTTT
many TRBJ1-1 NA TRBV4-3 CASSQEGQNTEAFF TGCGCCAGCAGCCAAGAGGGGCAAAACACTGAAGCTTTCTTT
NA TRBJ2-7 TRBD2 TRBV20-1 CSARGLAGSGEQYF TGCAGTGCCCGAGGACTAGCGGGTTCGGGCGAGCAGTACTTC
NA TRBJ1-5 NA TRBV6-5 CASSHRPRNQPQHF TGTGCCAGCAGCCATCGGCCCCGAAATCAGCCCCAGCATTTT
many TRBJ2-7 NA TRBV5-1 CASSLATRGNEQYF TGCGCCAGCAGCTTGGCCACAAGGGGCAACGAGCAGTACTTC
many TRBJ2-3 NA TRBV7-3 CASSLKVQPDTQYF TGTGCCAGCAGCTTAAAGGTCCAGCCAGATACGCAGTATTTT
many TRBJ1-1 TRBD1 TRBV5-5 CASSLERGTGFVAFF TGTGCCAGCAGCTTGGAAAGGGGGACAGGGTTCGTCGCTTTCTTT
few TRBJ1-5 NA TRBV19 CASSIVERNQPQHF TGTGCCAGTAGTATAGTTGAGCGCAATCAGCCCCAGCATTTT
many TRBJ2-5 TRBD2 TRBV10-3 CAISDSGLAGGAPVTQYF TGTGCCATCAGTGACTCGGGACTAGCGGGGGGAGCCCCTGTGACCCAGTACTTC
many TRBJ2-3 NA TRBV5-6 CASSFGRDTQYF TGTGCCAGCAGCTTCGGGCGGGATACGCAGTATTTT
many TRBJ2-7 NA TRBV6-6 CATKGRKNEQYF TGTGCCACGAAGGGGCGAAAGAACGAGCAGTACTTC
few TRBJ1-6 TRBD1 TRBV3-1 CASSQSRTGGSPLHF TGTGCCAGCAGCCAAAGTAGGACAGGGGGTTCACCCCTCCACTTT